The 19 T cell receptor beta chains reported below all come from one sample, sequenced in a study of blood T cell repertoires in COVID-19. Produced via immunoSEQ multiplex PCR; TCRdb's table is partial and in-frame only. Among some 100,000 clones listed, roughly 80% were seen once. Sequenced material: peripheral blood. The receptor source for this set is a woman in her sixties or seventies with acute or convalescent COVID-19.

The rearrangement joins TRBV30 to TRBJ1-5; D possibly corresponds to TRBD1 (6 bases). CDR1 and CDR2 from the germline V gene are GTSNPN and SVGIG (reference sequence). V was cut by 0 bases and J by 7 bases, with 10 bases left in between. The CDR3 contains 13 residues. The CDR3 region is CAWSVSQGQPQHF. CDR3 DNA: TGTGCCTGGAGTGTCAGTCAGGGGCAGCCCCAGCATTTT.

This chain joins TRBV11-3 and TRBJ2-7; 10 bases align to TRBD1. Trimming at V came to 1 base and at J to 5 bases, leaving 2 bases not matched to a gene. Germline V gives CDR1 SGHNT, CDR2 YENEEA. The CDR3 is made up of 14 amino acids. Here the CDR3 reads CASSLGGQGHEQYF. The CDR3 bases are TGTGCCAGCAGCTTAGGGGGACAGGGGCACGAGCAGTACTTC. The entire variable domain, with the rest obtained from reference TRBV11-3 and TRBJ2-7, is as follows: EAGVVQSPRYKIIEKKQPVAFWCNPISGHNTLYWYLQNLGQGPELLIRYENEEAVDDSQLPKDRFSAERLKGVDSTLKIQPAELGDSAVYLCASSLGGQGHEQYFGPGTRLTVT.

The chain is built from TRBV5-5 and TRBJ1-3; D may be TRBD1 (5 bases). This CDR3 spans 16 amino acids. Trimming removed 0 bases at V and 0 bases at J, with 10 bases between. Per germline, CDR1 SGHKS and CDR2 YYEKEE (reference sequence). CDR3 DNA: TGTGCCAGCAGCTTGGCCATAGACAGCTCTGGAAACACCATATATTTT. Translation: CASSLAIDSSGNTIYF.

V usage is TRBV19 and J usage is TRBJ1-1, with D unclear. CDR3 size: 12 residues. V lost 9 bases to trimming and J lost 10 bases, with 18 bases between them. CDR1 is LNHDA and CDR2 is SQIVND in the germline V gene (reference sequence). The CDR3 coding sequence is TGTGCCAGCAGAGACATAGGCAGGCGAGCTTTCTTT. This translates into CASRDIGRRAFF.

The V and J genes are TRBV5-1 and TRBJ1-4; D is possibly TRBD1 (6 bases). Germline V gene sequence: CDR1 SGHRS, CDR2 YFSETQ. V lost 6 bases and J lost 2, with 14 bases in between. The CDR3 has 15 residues. CDR3 sequence: CASTYGGLTNEKLFF. The DNA of the CDR3 is TGCGCCAGCACCTACGGGGGGCTGACTAATGAAAAACTGTTTTTT.

V is TRBV7-2 and J is TRBJ2-7; 8 positions agree with TRBD2. The ends lost 1 base at V and 12 bases at J; junction bases unmatched: 8. The germline gives CDR1 SGHTA, CDR2 FQGNSA. CDR3 length: 13 residues. The CDR3 sequence: CASSLGTSPSLYF. The CDR3, as DNA: TGTGCCAGCAGCTTAGGGACTAGCCCCTCTTTGTACTTC.

This clone turned up a few times. The V call is TRBV29-1, the J call TRBJ2-1, with TRBD2 identical over 11 bases. Germline V gene data show CDR1 as SQVTM and CDR2 as ANQGSEA. This CDR3 is built from 16 residues. The J segment lost 0 bases and the V segment lost 3 bases, leaving 4 bases of the junction unmatched. DNA for the CDR3: TGCAGCGTTGAGGGACTAGCGGAACTCTCCTACAATGAGCAGTTCTTC. As protein: CSVEGLAELSYNEQFF.

The chain links TRBV6-5 to TRBJ2-7; TRBD1 matches at 8 bases. Germline V CDR1 and CDR2: MNHEY, SVGAGI. V was clipped by 0 bases and J by 6 bases; unmatched bases: 10. The CDR3 extends over 16 amino acids. CDR3: CASSYSTPDRAGEQYF. CDR3 bases: TGTGCCAGCAGTTACTCGACCCCGGACAGGGCGGGCGAGCAGTACTTC.

V is TRBV19 and J is TRBJ2-7, with 7 bases fitting TRBD2. This CDR3 contains 16 residues. Germline loops: CDR1 LNHDA, CDR2 SQIVND (reference sequence). After removal of 3 bases from V and 7 bases from J, the junction contained 15 bases not matched to a gene. CDR3 sequence (DNA): TGTGCCAGTAGTATTGGGCAGCGGGGATCGAGGAGTGAGCAGTACTTC. Translation gives CASSIGQRGSRSEQYF.

The chain couples TRBV5-1 to TRBJ1-2; D possibly corresponds to TRBD1 (6 bases). Germline V gene data show CDR1 as SGHRS and CDR2 as YFSETQ. The length of the CDR3 is 17 residues. V dropped 0 bases and J dropped 4 bases, with 19 bases sitting between them. This CDR3 reads CASSLGRGTMLGYGYTF. The CDR3 DNA follows: TGCGCCAGCAGCTTGGGCAGGGGAACGATGCTCGGCTATGGCTACACCTTC.

The CDR3 nucleotides are TGCGCCAGCAGCCAACTCCCGGGACTAGCATCGTACGAGCAGTACTTC. Its translation: CASSQLPGLASYEQYF. The genes are TRBV4-1 and TRBJ2-7, with TRBD2 matching over 9 bases. The V segment lost 2 bases and the J segment 4 bases; nucleotides outside the gene matches: 9. Germline-derived CDR1 and CDR2 are MGHRA and YSYEKL. This CDR3 spans 16 amino acids.

The chain recombines TRBV11-3 with TRBJ2-2; 10 bases are a match to TRBD2. Germline V lookup: CDR1 SGHNT, CDR2 YENEEA. J was trimmed by 5 bases and V by 2 bases; bases with no gene match: 5. The CDR3 has 16 residues. CDR3 loop: CASSLRSGRGTGELFF. The CDR3 nucleotides are TGTGCCAGCAGCTTAAGGAGCGGGAGGGGAACCGGGGAGCTGTTTTTT.

The rearrangement uses TRBV27 and TRBJ1-1; 7 nucleotides match TRBD1. The CDR3 extends over 10 amino acids. Germline trimming cut 11 bases from V and 11 bases from J; bases unmatched to any gene: 8. Germline loops: CDR1 MNHEY, CDR2 SMNVEV (reference sequence). The CDR3 nucleotides are TGTGCCCCAGGGGGGAAGGAGGCTTTCTTT. Protein: CAPGGKEAFF.

The V gene is TRBV5-1, the J gene TRBJ2-3; 7 bases map to TRBD2. The CDR3 is made up of 16 amino acids. V shed 4 bases and J 0 bases; nucleotides not matched to a gene: 8. CDR1 is SGHRS, CDR2 YFSETQ, per germline. The CDR3 DNA follows: TGCGCCAGCAGCCTGCCTTTCGGGGGGAGCACAGATACGCAGTATTTT. Its protein product is CASSLPFGGSTDTQYF.

This clone was counted once. CDR3 DNA sequence: TGTGCCAGCAGCCGGGGACTAGCGGGCGGAGAGCAGTTCTTC. Translation gives CASSRGLAGGEQFF. This chain joins TRBV7-3 and TRBJ2-1; 12 nucleotides agree with TRBD2. CDR3 length: 14 residues. After removal of 5 bases from V and 10 bases from J, the junction contained 6 bases not matched to a gene. CDR1 is SGHTA, CDR2 FQGTGA, per germline.

The chain links TRBV3-1 (or the pseudogene TRBV3-2) to TRBJ2-7; 12 nucleotides line up with TRBD2. Germline CDR1 reads LGHDT; CDR2 reads YNNKEL (reference sequence). The CDR3 totals 14 residues. V shed 8 bases and J 1 base; nucleotides not matched to a gene: 3. The DNA of the CDR3 is TGTGCCAGCCAACTAGCGGGGGGATCCTACGAGCAGTACTTC. Its protein product is CASQLAGGSYEQYF.

The gene calls are TRBV28 and TRBJ2-6; no definite D call. Trimming shortened V by 2 bases and J by 4 bases, and 9 bases separated the two germline ends. The CDR3 runs to 15 residues. Germline V gene sequence: CDR1 MDHEN, CDR2 SYDVKM. CDR3 coding DNA: TGTGCCAGCAGTTTACTCTTCCCGGGGGCCAACGTCCTGACTTTC. Translation: CASSLLFPGANVLTF. Full variable domain (missing parts from reference TRBV28 and TRBJ2-6): DVKVTQSSRYLVKRTGEKVFLECVQDMDHENMFWYRQDPGLGLRLIYFSYDVKMKEKGDIPEGYSVSREKKERFSLILESASTNQTSMYLCASSLLFPGANVLTFGAGSRLTVL.

The chain recombines TRBV7-3 with TRBJ2-3, with D possibly being TRBD2 (6 bases). This CDR3 has 14 residues. Germline V gene sequence: CDR1 SGHTA, CDR2 FQGTGA. V was trimmed by 1 base and J by 3 bases, leaving 8 bases between them. CDR3 bases: TGTGCCAGCAGCTTAAGAAGCGGGACAGATACGCAGTATTTT. Protein product: CASSLRSGTDTQYF.

This clone was picked up one time. The chain is built from TRBV9 and TRBJ1-3; no firm D call. Trimming removed 0 bases from V and 1 base from J, with 5 bases in between. This CDR3 contains 14 residues. Germline CDR1 is SGDLS and CDR2 is YYNGEE. The CDR3 sequence is CASSVGESGNTIYF. The CDR3 DNA sequence: TGTGCCAGCAGCGTAGGGGAGTCTGGAAACACCATATATTTT.